The 3 T cell receptor beta chains listed next were all sequenced from one sample in a study of cytomegalovirus exposure and HLA in healthy donors. The PCR employed 60 Vbeta primers together with 13 Jbeta primers. Produced via immunoSEQ multiplex PCR; TCRdb's table is partial and in-frame only. In total, the table holds roughly 190,000 clones. The source material was PBMCs. These receptors originate from a woman aged 18-29 years in good health and CMV-seropositive.

The chain is built from TRBV19 and TRBJ2-2; TRBD2 aligns across 9 bases. Germline-derived CDR1 and CDR2 are LNHDA and SQIVND (reference sequence). Unmatched junction bases numbered 8, after V lost 5 bases and J lost 1 base. The CDR3 is 17 amino acids. CDR3 in amino acids: CASSSAGGPWNTGELFF. CDR3 DNA: TGTGCCAGTAGTTCGGCGGGAGGGCCCTGGAACACCGGGGAGCTGTTTTTT.

This chain uses TRBV7-2 with TRBJ2-7, with 10 bases matching TRBD2. The CDR3 is 16 residues long. Looked up from germline, CDR1 is SGHTA and CDR2 is FQGNSA. J gave up 2 bases and V 1 base, and 5 bases lay outside the gene matches. CDR3 loop: CASSLVSGGDTYEQYF. CDR3 DNA sequence: TGTGCCAGCAGCTTAGTAAGCGGGGGGGACACCTACGAGCAGTACTTC.

This chain links TRBV2 with TRBJ1-1, with D unclear. Trimming left V 7 bases short and J 3 bases short, with 15 bases between. The CDR3 contains 14 residues. Germline V gene data show CDR1 as SNHLY and CDR2 as FYNNEI. DNA for the CDR3: TGTGCCAGCAAGGTCGGCCTCGGGGACACTGAAGCTTTCTTT. Amino acids: CASKVGLGDTEAFF.